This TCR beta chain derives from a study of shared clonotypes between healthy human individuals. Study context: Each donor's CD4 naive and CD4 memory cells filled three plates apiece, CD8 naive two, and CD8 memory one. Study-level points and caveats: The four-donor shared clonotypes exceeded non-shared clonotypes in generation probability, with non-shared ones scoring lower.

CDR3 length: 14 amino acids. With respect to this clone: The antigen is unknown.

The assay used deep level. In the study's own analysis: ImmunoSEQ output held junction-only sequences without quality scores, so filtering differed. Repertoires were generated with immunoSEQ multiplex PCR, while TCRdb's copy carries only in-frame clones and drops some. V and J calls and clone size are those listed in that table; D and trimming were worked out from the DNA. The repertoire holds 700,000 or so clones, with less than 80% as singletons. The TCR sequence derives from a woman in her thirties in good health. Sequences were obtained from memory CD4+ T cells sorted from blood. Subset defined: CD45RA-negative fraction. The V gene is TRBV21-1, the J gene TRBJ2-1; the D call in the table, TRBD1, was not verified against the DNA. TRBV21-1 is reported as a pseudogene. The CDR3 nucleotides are TGTGCCAGCAGCAAGATTGAACAGGGCTATGAGCAGTTCTTC. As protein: CASSKIEQGYEQFF.